This entry concerns a single TCR beta chain. The data stem from a study of control samples from healthy donors and cancer patients. Assay: immunoSEQ multiplex PCR; the TCRdb copy retains only in-frame clones and omits some. The sample lists under 55,000 clones; around 90% were seen once. This CDR3 is built from 14 residues. Trimming shortened V by 5 bases and J by 0 bases, and 10 bases separated the two germline ends. The germline V gene has CDR1 SNHLY and CDR2 FYNNEI. This clonotype was obtained from a woman between 40 and 55 years old with head and neck cancer. The chain employs TRBV2 and TRBJ1-2; D is perhaps TRBD1 (5 bases). The sequenced sample consisted of PBMCs. The CDR3 bases are TGTGCCAGCAGTCGGGACGGAACTAACTATGGCTACACCTTC. It codes for CASSRDGTNYGYTF.